The following is a TCR beta chain sequence with its context. Its matching antigen is unknown. Generation of bulk TCR libraries relied on previously described methods and listed TCR primers. TCRdb re-analysed the PCR reads in MiXCR, keeping a single row per CDR3 protein. The table has about 320,000 distinct CDR3 sequences, roughly a fifth seen once. Trimming shortened V by 6 bases and J by 2 bases, and 10 bases separated the two germline ends. The CDR3 is 13 residues long. The germline CDR1 and CDR2 sequences are SEHNR and FQNEAQ (reference sequence). This sample was included in a study of molecular identifiers for immune sequencing clone quantification. Study-wide results and caveats: Clones with over 20 RNA copies captured over 98% of effector molecules but under 1% of naive ones.

Every naive CD8 library was made from between about 20,000 and 1,100,000 sorted cells with 10%, 30% or 50% RNA. The source material was naive CD8+ T cells from blood, with Jurkat cell RNA spiked in. Indicated subset: FACS-sorted CD8+CD4-CCR7+CD45RA+ naive T cells. This clonotype originated in a human donor in good health. Some libraries in this study had Jurkat cell RNA spiked in. V is TRBV7-9 and J is TRBJ2-5; D gene unclear. The CDR3 sequence is CASSPNRQETQYF. As DNA, the CDR3 is TGTGCCAGCAGTCCAAACCGACAAGAGACCCAGTACTTC.